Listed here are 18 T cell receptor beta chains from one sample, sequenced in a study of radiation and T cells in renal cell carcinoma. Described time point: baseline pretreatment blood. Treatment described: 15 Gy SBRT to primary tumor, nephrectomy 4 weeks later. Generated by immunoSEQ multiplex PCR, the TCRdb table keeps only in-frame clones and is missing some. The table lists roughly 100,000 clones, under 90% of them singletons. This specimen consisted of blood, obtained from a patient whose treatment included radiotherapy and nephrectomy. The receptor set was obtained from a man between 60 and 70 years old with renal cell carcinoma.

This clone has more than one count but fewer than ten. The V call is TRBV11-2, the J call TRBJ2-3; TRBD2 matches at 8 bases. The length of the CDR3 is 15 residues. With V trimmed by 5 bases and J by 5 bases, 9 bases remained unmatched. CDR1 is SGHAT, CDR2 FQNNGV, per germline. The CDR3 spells CASSIDGRGGDTQYF. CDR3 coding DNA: TGTGCCAGCAGCATCGACGGGAGGGGAGGAGATACGCAGTATTTT.

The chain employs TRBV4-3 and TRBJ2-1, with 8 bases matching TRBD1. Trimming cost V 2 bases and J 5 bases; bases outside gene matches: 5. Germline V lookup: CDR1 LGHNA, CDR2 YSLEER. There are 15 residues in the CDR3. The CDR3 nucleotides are TGCGCCAGCAGCCAACCGGGACAGGTCAACAATGAGCAGTTCTTC. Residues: CASSQPGQVNNEQFF.

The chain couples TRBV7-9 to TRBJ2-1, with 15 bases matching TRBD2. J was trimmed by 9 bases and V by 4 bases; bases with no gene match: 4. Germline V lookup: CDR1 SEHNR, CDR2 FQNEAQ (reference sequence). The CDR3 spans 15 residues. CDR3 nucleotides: TGTGCCAGCAGCTGGGGACTAGCGGGAGGAGGTGAGCAGTTCTTC. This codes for CASSWGLAGGGEQFF.

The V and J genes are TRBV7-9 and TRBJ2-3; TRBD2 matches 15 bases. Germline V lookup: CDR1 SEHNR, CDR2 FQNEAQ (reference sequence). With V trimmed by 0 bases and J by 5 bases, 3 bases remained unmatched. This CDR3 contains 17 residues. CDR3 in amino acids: CASSLAGGLAGGDTQYF. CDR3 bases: TGTGCCAGCAGCTTAGCAGGGGGACTAGCGGGAGGAGATACGCAGTATTTT.

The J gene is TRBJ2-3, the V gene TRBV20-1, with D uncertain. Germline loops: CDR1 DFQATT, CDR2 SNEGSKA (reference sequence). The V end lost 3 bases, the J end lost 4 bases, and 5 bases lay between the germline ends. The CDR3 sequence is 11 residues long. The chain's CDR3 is CSASSPDTQYF. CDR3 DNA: TGCAGTGCTAGCTCCCCAGATACGCAGTATTTT.

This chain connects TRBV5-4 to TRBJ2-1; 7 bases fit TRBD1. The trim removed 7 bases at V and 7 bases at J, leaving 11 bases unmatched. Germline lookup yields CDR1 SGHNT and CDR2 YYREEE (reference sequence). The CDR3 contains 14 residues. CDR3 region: CASPPPAGGNEQFF. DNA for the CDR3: TGTGCCAGCCCCCCACCGGCAGGGGGAAATGAGCAGTTCTTC.

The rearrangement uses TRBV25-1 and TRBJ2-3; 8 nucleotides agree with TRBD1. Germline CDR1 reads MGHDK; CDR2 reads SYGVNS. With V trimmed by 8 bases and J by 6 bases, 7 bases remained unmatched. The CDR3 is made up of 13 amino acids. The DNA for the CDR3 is TGTGCCAGCCAGGGGGCAGGGGGTGATACGCAGTATTTT. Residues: CASQGAGGDTQYF.

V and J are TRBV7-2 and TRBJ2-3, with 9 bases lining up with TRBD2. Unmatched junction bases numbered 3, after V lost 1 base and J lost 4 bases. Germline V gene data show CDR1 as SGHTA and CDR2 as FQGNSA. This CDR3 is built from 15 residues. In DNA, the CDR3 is TGTGCCAGCAGCTTAGTAGCGGGAGCAGCAGATACGCAGTATTTT. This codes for CASSLVAGAADTQYF.

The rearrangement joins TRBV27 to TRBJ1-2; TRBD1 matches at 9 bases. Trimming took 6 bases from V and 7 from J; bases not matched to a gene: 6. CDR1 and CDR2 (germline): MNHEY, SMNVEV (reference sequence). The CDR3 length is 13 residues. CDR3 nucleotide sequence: TGTGCCAGCAGCGGATGGACAGGGGTTGGCTACACCTTC. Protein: CASSGWTGVGYTF.

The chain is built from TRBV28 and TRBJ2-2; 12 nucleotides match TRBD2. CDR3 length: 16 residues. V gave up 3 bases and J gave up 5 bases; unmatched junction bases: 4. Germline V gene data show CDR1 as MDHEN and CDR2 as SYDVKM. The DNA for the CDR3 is TGTGCCAGCAGTTTTATCGGACTAGCGGGAACCGGGGAGCTGTTTTTT. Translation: CASSFIGLAGTGELFF.

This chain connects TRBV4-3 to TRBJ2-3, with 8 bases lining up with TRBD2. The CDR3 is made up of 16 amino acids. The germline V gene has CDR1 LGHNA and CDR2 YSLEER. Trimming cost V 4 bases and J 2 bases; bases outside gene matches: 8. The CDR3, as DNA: TGCGCCAGCAGCCCCGAGGGCGGGAGGATCACAGATACGCAGTATTTT. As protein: CASSPEGGRITDTQYF.

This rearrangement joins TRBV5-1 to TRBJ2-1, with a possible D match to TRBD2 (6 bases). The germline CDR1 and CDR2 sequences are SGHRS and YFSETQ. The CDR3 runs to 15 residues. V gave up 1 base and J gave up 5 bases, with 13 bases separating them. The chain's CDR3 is CASSLRPSGDNEQFF. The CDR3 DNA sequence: TGCGCCAGCAGCTTGAGGCCTTCGGGGGACAATGAGCAGTTCTTC. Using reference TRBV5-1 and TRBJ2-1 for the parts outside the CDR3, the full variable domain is KAGVTQTPRYLIKTRGQQVTLSCSPISGHRSVSWYQQTPGQGLQFLFEYFSETQRNKGNFPGRFSGRQFSNSRSEMNVSTLELGDSALYLCASSLRPSGDNEQFFGPGTRLTVL.

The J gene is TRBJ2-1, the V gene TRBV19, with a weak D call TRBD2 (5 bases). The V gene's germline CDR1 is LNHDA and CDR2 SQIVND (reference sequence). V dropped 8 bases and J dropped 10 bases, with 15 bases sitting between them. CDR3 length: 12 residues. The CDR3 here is CASGGLYAEQFF. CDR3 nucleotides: TGTGCCAGTGGCGGGCTCTATGCGGAGCAGTTCTTC.

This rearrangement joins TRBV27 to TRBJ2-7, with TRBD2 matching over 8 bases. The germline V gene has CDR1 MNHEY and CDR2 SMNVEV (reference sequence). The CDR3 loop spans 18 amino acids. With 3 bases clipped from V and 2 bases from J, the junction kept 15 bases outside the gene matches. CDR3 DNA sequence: TGTGCCAGCAGTTTCTCTAGCGGGCGGGAGGTACCTCCCTACGAGCAGTACTTC. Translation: CASSFSSGREVPPYEQYF.

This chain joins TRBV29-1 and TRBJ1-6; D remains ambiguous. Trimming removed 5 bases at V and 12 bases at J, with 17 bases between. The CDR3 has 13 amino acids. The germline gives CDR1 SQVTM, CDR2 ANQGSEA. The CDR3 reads CSVRELATLPLHF. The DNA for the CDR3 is TGCAGCGTTCGCGAGTTGGCCACTTTACCCCTCCACTTT.

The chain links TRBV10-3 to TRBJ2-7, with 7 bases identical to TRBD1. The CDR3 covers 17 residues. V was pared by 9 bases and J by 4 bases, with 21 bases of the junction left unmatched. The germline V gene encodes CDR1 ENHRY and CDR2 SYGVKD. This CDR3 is CAIRAASSGGIRYEQYF. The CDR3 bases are TGTGCCATTCGGGCAGCCTCTTCAGGGGGTATTAGGTACGAGCAGTACTTC.

The CDR3 here is CASSQSPYSGNTIYF. DNA of the CDR3: TGTGCCAGCAGCCAGTCGCCCTACTCTGGAAACACCATATATTTT. V is TRBV5-4 and J is TRBJ1-3, with D uncertain. Trimming removed 4 bases at V and 0 bases at J, with 11 bases between. Germline CDR1 is SGHNT and CDR2 is YYREEE (reference sequence). This CDR3 contains 15 residues.

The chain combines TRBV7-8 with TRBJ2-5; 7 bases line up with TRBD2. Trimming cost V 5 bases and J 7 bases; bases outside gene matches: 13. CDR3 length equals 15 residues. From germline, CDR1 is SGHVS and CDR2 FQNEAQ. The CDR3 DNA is TGTGCCAGCAGCATCGGGACTAACCTTGGGGGGACCCAGTACTTC. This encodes CASSIGTNLGGTQYF.